Described below is a single T cell receptor beta chain sequence and its context. The study drew participants aged about 18 to 89 years from 20 to 30 US areas. Researchers sorted participants into cohorts using their self-reported clinical history. Cohort 3 donors counted as recovered after two negative PCRs, clearance, or resolved symptoms. Profiled with immunoSEQ multiplex PCR; TCRdb holds only in-frame clones, not every one. The sample contains fewer than 350,000 clones, 89% of which appear only once. This sample stems from a study of blood T cell repertoires in COVID-19. The CDR3 covers 14 residues. With 5 bases clipped from V and 4 bases from J, the junction kept 4 bases outside the gene matches. Germline CDR1 SGHTA, CDR2 FQGTGA.

The chain uses TRBV7-3 and TRBJ2-1, with 8 bases lining up with TRBD2. The TCR sequence derives from a woman in her forties who had recovered from COVID-19. The sequencing sample was made of PBMCs or T cells enriched from blood (not recorded which). CDR3 sequence reads: CASSPSGPYNEQFF. CDR3 sequence (DNA): TGTGCCAGCAGCCCTAGCGGGCCGTACAATGAGCAGTTCTTC.